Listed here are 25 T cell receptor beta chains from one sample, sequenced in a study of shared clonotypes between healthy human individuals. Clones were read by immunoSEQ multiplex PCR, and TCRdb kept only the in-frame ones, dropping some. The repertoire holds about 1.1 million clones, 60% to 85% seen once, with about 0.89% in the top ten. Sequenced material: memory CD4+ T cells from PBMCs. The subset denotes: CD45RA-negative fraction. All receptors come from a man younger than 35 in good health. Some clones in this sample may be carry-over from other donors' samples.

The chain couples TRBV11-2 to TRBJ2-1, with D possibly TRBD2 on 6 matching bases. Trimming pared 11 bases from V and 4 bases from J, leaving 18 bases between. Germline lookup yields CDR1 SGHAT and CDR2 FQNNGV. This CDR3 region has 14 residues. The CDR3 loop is CASIRGRGYNEQFF. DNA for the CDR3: TGTGCCTCAATACGGGGCCGGGGGTACAATGAGCAGTTCTTC.

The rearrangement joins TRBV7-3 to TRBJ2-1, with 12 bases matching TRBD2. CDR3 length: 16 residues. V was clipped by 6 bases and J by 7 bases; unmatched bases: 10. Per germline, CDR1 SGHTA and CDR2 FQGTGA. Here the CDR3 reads CASSSTSGSGGNEQFF. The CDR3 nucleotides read TGTGCCAGCAGTTCGACTAGCGGGAGTGGAGGGAATGAGCAGTTCTTC.

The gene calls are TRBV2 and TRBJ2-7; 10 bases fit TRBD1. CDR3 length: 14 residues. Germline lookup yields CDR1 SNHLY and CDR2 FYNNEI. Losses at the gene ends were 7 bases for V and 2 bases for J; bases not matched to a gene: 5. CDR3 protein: CASISTGGPYEQYF. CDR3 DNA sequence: TGTGCCAGCATCTCGACAGGGGGCCCCTACGAGCAGTACTTC.

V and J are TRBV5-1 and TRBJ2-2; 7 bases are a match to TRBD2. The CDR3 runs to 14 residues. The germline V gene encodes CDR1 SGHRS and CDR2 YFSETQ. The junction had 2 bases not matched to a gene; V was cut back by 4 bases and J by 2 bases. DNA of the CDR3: TGCGCCAGCAGCCGGGAGGTAAACACCGGGGAGCTGTTTTTT. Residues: CASSREVNTGELFF.

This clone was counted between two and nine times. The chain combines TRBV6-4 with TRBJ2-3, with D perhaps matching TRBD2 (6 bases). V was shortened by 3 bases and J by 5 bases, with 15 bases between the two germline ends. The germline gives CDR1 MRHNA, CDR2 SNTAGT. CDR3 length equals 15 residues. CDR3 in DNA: TGTGCCAGCAGTGAGTCGGGAGAGGGAGGAGATACGCAGTATTTT. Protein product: CASSESGEGGDTQYF.

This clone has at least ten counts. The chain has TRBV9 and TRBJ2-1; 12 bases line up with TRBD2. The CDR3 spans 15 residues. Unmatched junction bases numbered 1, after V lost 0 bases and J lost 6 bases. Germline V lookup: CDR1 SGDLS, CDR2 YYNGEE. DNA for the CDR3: TGTGCCAGCAGCGTAGCTAGCGGGAGGGCCAATGAGCAGTTCTTC. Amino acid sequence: CASSVASGRANEQFF. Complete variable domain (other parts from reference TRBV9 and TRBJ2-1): DSGVTQTPKHLITATGQRVTLRCSPRSGDLSVYWYQQSLDQGLQFLIQYYNGEERAKGNILERFSAQQFPDLHSELNLSSLELGDSALYFCASSVASGRANEQFFGPGTRLTVL.

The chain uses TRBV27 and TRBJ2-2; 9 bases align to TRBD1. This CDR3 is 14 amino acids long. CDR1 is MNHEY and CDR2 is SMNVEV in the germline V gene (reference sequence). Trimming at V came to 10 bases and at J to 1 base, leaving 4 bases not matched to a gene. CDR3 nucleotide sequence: TGTGCCACTCCGGACAGGGGGAACACCGGGGAGCTGTTTTTT. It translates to CATPDRGNTGELFF.

CDR3 DNA: TGTGCCAGAAGCAAAGGACTAGCGGGAGGCCTATCGTGCTCCTACAATGAGCAGTTCTTC. It is translated as CARSKGLAGGLSCSYNEQFF. V gene TRBV7-5 combines with J gene TRBJ2-1; TRBD2, as called in the table, went unchecked against the DNA. TRBV7-5 is assigned pseudogene status. The CDR3 totals 20 residues.

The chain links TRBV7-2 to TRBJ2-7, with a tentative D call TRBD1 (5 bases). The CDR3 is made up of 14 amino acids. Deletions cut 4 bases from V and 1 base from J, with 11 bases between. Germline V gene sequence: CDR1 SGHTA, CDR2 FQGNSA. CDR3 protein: CASSSQGFSYEQYF. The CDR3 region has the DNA TGTGCCAGCAGCTCTCAGGGTTTTTCCTACGAGCAGTACTTC.

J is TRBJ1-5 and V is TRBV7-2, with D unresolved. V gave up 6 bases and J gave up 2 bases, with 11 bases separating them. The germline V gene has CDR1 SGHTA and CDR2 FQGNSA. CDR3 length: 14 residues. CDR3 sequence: CASSKGWGNQPQHF. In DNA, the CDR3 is TGTGCCAGCAGTAAAGGGTGGGGCAATCAGCCCCAGCATTTT.

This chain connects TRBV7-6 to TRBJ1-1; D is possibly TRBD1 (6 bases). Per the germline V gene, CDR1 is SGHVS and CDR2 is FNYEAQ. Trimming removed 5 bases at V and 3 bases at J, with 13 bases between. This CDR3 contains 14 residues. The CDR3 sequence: CASSRDTGDTEAFF. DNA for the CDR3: TGTGCCAGCAGCCGGGACACAGGTGACACTGAAGCTTTCTTT.

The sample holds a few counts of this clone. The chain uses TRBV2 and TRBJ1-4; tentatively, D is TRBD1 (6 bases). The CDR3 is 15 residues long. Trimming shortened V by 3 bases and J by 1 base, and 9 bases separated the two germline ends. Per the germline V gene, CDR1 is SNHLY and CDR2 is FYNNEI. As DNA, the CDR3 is TGTGCCAGCAGTGACAGGGGAGTAACTAATGAAAAACTGTTTTTT. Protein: CASSDRGVTNEKLFF.

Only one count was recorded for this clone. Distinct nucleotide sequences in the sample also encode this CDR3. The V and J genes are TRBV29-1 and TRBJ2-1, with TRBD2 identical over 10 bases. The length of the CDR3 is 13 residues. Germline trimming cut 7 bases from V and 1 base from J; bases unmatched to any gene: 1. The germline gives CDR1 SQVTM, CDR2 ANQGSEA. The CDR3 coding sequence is TGCAGCGGGACTAGCGGTTCCTACAATGAGCAGTTCTTC. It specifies CSGTSGSYNEQFF.

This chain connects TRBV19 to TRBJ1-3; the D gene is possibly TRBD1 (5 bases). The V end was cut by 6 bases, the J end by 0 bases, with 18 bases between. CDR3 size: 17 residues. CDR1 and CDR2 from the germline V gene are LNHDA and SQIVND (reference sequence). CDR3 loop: CASRSPRGIVSGNTIYF. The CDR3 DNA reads TGTGCCAGTAGATCACCGCGGGGGATCGTCTCTGGAAACACCATATATTTT.

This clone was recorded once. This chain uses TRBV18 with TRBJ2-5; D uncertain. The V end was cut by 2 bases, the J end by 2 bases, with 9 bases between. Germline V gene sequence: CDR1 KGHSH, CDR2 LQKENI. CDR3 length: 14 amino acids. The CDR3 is CASSPGNGQETQYF. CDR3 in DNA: TGTGCCAGCTCACCAGGAAACGGACAAGAGACCCAGTACTTC.

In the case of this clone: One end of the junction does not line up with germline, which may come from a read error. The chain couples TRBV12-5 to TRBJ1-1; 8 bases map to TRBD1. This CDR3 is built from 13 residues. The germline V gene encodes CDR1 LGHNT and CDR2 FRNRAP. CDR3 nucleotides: TGTGCTAGTGGTTTGATACGGACAGGGTTAACTGTATTT. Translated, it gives CASGLIRTGLTVF.

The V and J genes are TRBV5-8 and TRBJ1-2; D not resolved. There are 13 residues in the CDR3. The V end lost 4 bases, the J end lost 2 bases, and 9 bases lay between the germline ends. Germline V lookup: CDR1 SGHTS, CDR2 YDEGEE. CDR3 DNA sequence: TGTGCCAGCAGCGCGAACAGAAACTATGGCTACACCTTC. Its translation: CASSANRNYGYTF.

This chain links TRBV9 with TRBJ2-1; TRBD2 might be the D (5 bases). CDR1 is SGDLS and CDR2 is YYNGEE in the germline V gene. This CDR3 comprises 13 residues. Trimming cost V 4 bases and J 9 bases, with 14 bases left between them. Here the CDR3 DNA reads TGTGCCAGCAGCCCCCCGGCCCTAGCTGAGCAGTTCTTC. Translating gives CASSPPALAEQFF.

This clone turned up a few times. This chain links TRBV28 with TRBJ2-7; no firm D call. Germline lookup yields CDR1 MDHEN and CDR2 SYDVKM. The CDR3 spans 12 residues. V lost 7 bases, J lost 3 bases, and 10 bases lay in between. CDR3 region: CASKKNLYEQYF. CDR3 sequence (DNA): TGTGCCAGCAAAAAGAACCTCTACGAGCAGTACTTC.

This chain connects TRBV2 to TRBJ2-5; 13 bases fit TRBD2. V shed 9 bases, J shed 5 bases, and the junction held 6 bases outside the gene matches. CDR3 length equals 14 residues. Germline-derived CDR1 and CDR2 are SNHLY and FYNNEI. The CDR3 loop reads CASGLTSGGETQYF. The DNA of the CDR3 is TGTGCCAGTGGACTGACTAGCGGGGGGGAGACCCAGTACTTC.

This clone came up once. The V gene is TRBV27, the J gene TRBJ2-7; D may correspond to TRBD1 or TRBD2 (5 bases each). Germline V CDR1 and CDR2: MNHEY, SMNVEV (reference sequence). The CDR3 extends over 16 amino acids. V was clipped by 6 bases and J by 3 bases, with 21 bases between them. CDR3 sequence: CASRPLDAGSGYEQYF. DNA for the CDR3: TGTGCCAGCAGGCCACTAGATGCAGGGTCGGGCTACGAGCAGTACTTC.

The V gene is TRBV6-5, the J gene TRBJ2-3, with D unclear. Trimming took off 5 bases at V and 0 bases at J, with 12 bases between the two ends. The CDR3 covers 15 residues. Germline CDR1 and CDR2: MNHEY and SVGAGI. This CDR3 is CASSLQTPSTDTQYF. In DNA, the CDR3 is TGTGCCAGCAGTCTACAGACTCCTAGCACAGATACGCAGTATTTT.

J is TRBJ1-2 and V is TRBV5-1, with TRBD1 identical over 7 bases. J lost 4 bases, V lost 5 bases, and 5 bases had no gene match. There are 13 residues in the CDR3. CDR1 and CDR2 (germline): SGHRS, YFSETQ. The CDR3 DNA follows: TGCGCCAGCAGAACGACAGGGAGCTATGGCTACACCTTC. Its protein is CASRTTGSYGYTF.

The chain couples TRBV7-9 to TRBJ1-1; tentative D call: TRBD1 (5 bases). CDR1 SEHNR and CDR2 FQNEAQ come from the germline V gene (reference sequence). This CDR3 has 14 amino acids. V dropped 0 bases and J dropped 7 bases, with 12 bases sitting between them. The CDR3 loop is CASSLAGTTFEAFF. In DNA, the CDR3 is TGTGCCAGCAGCTTAGCGGGGACGACTTTTGAAGCTTTCTTT. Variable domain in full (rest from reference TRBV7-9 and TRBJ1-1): DTGVSQNPRHKITKRGQNVTFRCDPISEHNRLYWYRQTLGQGPEFLTYFQNEAQLEKSRLLSDRFSAERPKGSFSTLEIQRTEQGDSAMYLCASSLAGTTFEAFFGQGTRLTVV.

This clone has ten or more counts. The CDR3 region is CASSLSRSDEQYF. Here the CDR3 DNA reads TGTGCCAGCAGCTTGTCACGCTCGGACGAGCAGTACTTC. The rearrangement uses TRBV5-6 and TRBJ2-7, with D uncertain. V lost 1 base and J 5 bases, leaving 10 bases between the germline ends. This CDR3 region has 13 residues. The germline CDR1 and CDR2 sequences are SGHDT and YYEEEE. The variable domain in full, completed from reference TRBV5-6 and TRBJ2-7, reads DAGVTQSPTHLIKTRGQQVTLRCSPKSGHDTVSWYQQALGQGPQFIFQYYEEEERQRGNFPDRFSGHQFPNYSSELNVNALLLGDSALYLCASSLSRSDEQYFGPGTRLTVT.